This TCR beta chain is from a study of shared clonotypes between healthy human individuals (dated by TCRdb to about 2020). Looking at the study overall: The cohort comprised a couple of women and a few men aged 18 to 49 years. To increase sequencing depth and limit assay-specific biases, TCR repertoire library preparation and sequencing were carried out by different laboratories using diverse techniques. Blood TCR repertoires of a handful of healthy adults were deeply sequenced to estimate repertoire size and the extent of clonotype sharing between individuals. Per donor, three plates each were used for CD4 naive and CD4 memory, two for CD8 naive, and one for CD8 memory. Per donor, leukapheresis produced somewhere between about 0.94 and 9 billion PBMCs.

At the junction V is shortened by 4 bases and J by 7 bases, with 17 bases in between. The CDR3 holds 14 amino acids from the cysteine to the phenylalanine. Solely the CDR3 DNA is kept, with 42 bases framed from the first base. Per the germline V gene, LGHNA is the CDR1 and YNFKEQ is the CDR2. What the research found in general, with its limitations: Pairwise subsampling indicated that sequencing depth was expected to affect the degree of clonotype sharing among donors. Estimated clonotype richness was generally larger for naive than for memory subsets. Rarefaction of sorted-subset datasets indicated incomplete sequencing despite the large sequencing depth. When a handful of donors were compared, the shared fraction of clonotypes was around 5% for naive CD4, approximately 3.3% for naive CD8, 2% to 2.5% for memory CD4, and around 0.37% for memory CD8. The genetic and exposure-history diversity represented was limited by the small number of donors. Compared with non-shared clonotypes, clonotypes shared by all four sorted-subset donors had higher generation probabilities. Sampling was restricted to blood, and TCR repertoires in tissue are likely to differ from TCR repertoires in blood.

Note on this clone: Its antigen is still unknown. Nothing much larger sits one base from this clone, and base qualities are not available.

CD8 naive samples were CD45RO-negative cells positively selected for CCR7, giving a CD45RA+CCR7+ population that excluded TemRA cells. The donors were healthy, HIV-negative adults with no recently reported acute infections or vaccinations. All donors were Caucasian adults living in Nashville, Tennessee, USA. After blood collection by leukapheresis, PBMCs were isolated using Ficoll-Histopaque density gradient centrifugation and then cryopreserved in the vapor phase of liquid nitrogen. Purity and quantity of every magnetically sorted T cell population were checked by analytical flow cytometry. Each sorted fraction had its genomic DNA isolated and then quantified by UV absorbance on a Nanodrop 2000c. TCR CDR3 regions were amplified from genomic DNA by multiplex PCR using the deep immunoSEQ assay. Extracted genomic DNA from each cell subset was spread evenly across all wells of several immunoSEQ 96-well plates, with each plate serving as a replicate. Each replicate PCR for sorted subsets received about 0.2 ug genomic DNA, equal to 30,000 or so T cell genomes. Purified libraries were measured with a Qubit 3.0 fluorometer, size-checked on a Bioanalyzer 2100, and measured again with the KAPA Library Quantification kit. Each immunoSEQ 96-well plate was sequenced on its own single-read 150-cycle Illumina NextSeq 550 flow cell. The published analysis was carried out like this. Because the immunoSEQ output held only junctional sequences and lacked quality scores, the filtering could not match the filtering applied to full-length reads. To assign V/J genes and CDR3, sequences were annotated against IMGT germline references using PyIR, a Python wrapper for IgBLAST v1.9. Any read was removed if the V/J assignment was weak (E-value above 1e-6), the CDR3 was missing, or the read contained stop codons, out-of-frame junctions, or ambiguous translated residues. V3J clonotypes were defined as sequences sharing the same inferred V gene, J gene, and CDR3 amino acid sequence. Percentage overlap between repertoires was computed as shared unique clonotypes divided by the size of the smaller repertoire. Richness of each repertoire was evaluated using RTK rarefaction, the Chao1 estimator, and Recon v2.1 estimates of unobserved clonotypes. For all TCRbeta clonotypes obtained by the gDNA method from four donors, generation probabilities were computed with OLGA. As stored in TCRdb, this immuneACCESS dataset retains in-frame rearrangements with V and J assigned. A fraction of the clones does not appear; measured against another copy, unresolved V genes explain less than half of the discrepancy, and the remainder lacks a known reason. The V and J calls and clone size are taken from that table; D and trimming were inferred from the DNA. The sample data list approximately 650,000 clones, and roughly 96% of these were observed just once. Together, the top ten hold about 0.11% of the sample.

Sequenced: naive CD8+ T cells sorted from blood. The intended sense of this specimen's cell subset or site label: CD45RA+CCR7+. This clonotype originated in a woman aged 25 to 39 in good health. The chain joins TRBV4-2 to TRBJ2-7, with the D assignment possibly TRBD1 or TRBD2, given 5 matching bases for each. The DNA is as follows: TGTGCCAGCAGCCTATCTGGGGGAGAAGGAGAGCAGTACTTC. It translates as CASSLSGGEGEQYF.